Below, one T cell receptor (beta chain) is given with its context. Trimming removed 2 bases from V and 6 bases from J, with 14 bases in between. CDR1 SGHRS and CDR2 YFSETQ come from the germline V gene. The CDR3 covers 14 residues. This specimen comes from a study of T cell responses to AZD1222 COVID-19 vaccine. The repertoire was sequenced with immunoSEQ multiplex PCR; TCRdb's copy has only in-frame clones and lacks some. The table lists 130,000 or so clones, about 88% of them singletons. The chain employs TRBV5-1 and TRBJ1-1; possibly TRBD1 for D (6 bases). This clonotype originated in an adult who received the AZD1222 COVID-19 vaccine. The material sequenced was peripheral blood, taken 28 days after the second AZD1222 dose. The CDR3, as DNA: TGCGCCAGCAGCTTAGCAGGGGCCAAGCCTGAAGCTTTCTTT. Translated: CASSLAGAKPEAFF.